This T cell receptor beta chain was identified in a study of blood T cell repertoires in COVID-19. Looking at the study overall: Both acute and convalescent COVID-19 samples were obtained from the United States, Italy and Spain. In each case, the material was cDNA or gDNA derived from T cells, B-cell-depleted T cells, or PBMCs.

Germline CDR1 reads MNHEY; CDR2 reads SVGAGI. CDR3 length equals 12 residues. Trimming removed 6 bases from V and 4 bases from J, with 10 bases in between. Per the original data handling: Reference gene primer amplification gave nucleated cell count estimates. Only in-frame clones appear in the TCRdb table, and some are missing; sequencing was by immunoSEQ multiplex PCR. V and J calls and clone size are copied from that table; D and trimming were computed from the DNA. The sample holds around 81,000 clones, approximately 78% seen once. The origin of this receptor is a human donor in a cohort sampled during active COVID-19. Sequencing input: peripheral blood. The V and J genes are TRBV6-5 and TRBJ2-7; D unresolved. The CDR3 spells CASRRSEYEQYF. For the CDR3, the DNA is TGTGCCAGCAGACGCAGCGAATACGAGCAGTACTTC.